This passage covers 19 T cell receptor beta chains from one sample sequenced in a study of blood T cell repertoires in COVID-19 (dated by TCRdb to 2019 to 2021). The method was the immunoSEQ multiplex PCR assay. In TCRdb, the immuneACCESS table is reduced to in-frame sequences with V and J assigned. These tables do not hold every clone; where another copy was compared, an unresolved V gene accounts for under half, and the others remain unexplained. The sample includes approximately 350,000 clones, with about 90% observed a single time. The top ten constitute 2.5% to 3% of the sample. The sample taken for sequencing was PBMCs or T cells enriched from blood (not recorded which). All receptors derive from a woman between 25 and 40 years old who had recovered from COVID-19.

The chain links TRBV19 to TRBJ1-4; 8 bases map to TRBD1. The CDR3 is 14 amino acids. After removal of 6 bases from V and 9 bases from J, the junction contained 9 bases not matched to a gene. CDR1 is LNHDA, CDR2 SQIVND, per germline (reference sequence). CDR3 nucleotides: TGTGCCAGTAGCTTGGGGACAGGTATAAAAAAACTGTTTTTT. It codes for CASSLGTGIKKLFF.

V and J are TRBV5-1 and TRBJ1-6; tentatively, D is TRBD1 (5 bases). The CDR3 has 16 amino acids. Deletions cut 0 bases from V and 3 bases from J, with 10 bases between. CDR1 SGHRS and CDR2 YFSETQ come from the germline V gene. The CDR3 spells CASSLAGLFYNSPLHF. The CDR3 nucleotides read TGCGCCAGCAGCTTGGCGGGACTTTTCTATAATTCACCCCTCCACTTT.

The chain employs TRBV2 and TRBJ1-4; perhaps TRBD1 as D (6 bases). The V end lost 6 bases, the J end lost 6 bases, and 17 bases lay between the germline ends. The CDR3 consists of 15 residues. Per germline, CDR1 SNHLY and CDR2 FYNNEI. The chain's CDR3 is CASREYRDRDEKLFF. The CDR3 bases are TGTGCCAGCAGGGAATACAGGGATAGGGATGAAAAACTGTTTTTT.

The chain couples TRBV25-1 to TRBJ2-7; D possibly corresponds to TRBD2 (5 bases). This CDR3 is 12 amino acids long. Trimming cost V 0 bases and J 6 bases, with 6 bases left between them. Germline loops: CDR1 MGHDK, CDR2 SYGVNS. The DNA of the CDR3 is TGTGCCAGCAGTGAATACGCGGGCGAGCAGTACTTC. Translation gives CASSEYAGEQYF.

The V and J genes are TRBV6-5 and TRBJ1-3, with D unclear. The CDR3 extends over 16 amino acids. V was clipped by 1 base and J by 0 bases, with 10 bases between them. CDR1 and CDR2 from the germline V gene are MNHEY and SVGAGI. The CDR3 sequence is CASSYLVGSSGNTIYF. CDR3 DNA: TGTGCCAGCAGTTACTTAGTGGGGAGCTCTGGAAACACCATATATTTT.

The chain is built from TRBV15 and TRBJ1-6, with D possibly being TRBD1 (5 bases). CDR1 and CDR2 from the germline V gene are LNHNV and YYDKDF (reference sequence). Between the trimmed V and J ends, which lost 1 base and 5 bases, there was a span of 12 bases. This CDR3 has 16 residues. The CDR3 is CATSRGVGAHNSPLHF. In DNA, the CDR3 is TGTGCCACCAGCAGAGGGGTAGGGGCCCATAATTCACCCCTCCACTTT.

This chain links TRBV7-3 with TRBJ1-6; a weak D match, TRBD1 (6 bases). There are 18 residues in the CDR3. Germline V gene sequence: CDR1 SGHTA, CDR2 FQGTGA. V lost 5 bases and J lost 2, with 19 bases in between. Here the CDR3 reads CASSPGGRGGTYNSPLHF. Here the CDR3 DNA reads TGTGCCAGCAGCCCTGGGGGCCGGGGGGGCACCTATAATTCACCCCTCCACTTT.

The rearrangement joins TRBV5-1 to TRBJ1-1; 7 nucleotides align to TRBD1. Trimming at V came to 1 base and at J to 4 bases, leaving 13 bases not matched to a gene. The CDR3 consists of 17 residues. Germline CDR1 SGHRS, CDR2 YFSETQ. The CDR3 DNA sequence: TGCGCCAGCAGCTTGAATTCGGCCAGGGGGTCGTCCACTGAAGCTTTCTTT. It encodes CASSLNSARGSSTEAFF.

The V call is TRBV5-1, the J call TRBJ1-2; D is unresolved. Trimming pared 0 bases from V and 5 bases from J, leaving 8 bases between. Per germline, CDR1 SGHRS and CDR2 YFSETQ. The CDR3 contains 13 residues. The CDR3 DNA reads TGCGCCAGCAGCTTGGTGCCAGAATATGGCTACACCTTC. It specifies CASSLVPEYGYTF.

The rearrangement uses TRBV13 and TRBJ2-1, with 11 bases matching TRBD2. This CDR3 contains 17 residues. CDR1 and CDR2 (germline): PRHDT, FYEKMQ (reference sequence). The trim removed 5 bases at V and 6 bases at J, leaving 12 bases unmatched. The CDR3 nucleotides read TGTGCCAGCAGCCGTCTCTTTAGCGGGGGGGCCAGCAATGAGCAGTTCTTC. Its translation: CASSRLFSGGASNEQFF.

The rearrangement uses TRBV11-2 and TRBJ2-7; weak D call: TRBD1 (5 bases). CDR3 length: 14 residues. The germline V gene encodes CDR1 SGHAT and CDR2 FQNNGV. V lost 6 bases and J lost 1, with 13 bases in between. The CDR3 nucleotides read TGTGCCAGCAGTCCCGACAGAGATTCCTACGAGCAGTACTTC. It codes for CASSPDRDSYEQYF.

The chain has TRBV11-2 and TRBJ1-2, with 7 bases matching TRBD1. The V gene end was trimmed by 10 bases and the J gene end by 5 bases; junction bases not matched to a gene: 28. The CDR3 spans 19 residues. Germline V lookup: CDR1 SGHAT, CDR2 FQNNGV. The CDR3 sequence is CANRAVPGTVFPVTYGYTF. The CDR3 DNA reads TGTGCCAACAGAGCCGTTCCCGGGACAGTCTTTCCCGTAACATATGGCTACACCTTC.

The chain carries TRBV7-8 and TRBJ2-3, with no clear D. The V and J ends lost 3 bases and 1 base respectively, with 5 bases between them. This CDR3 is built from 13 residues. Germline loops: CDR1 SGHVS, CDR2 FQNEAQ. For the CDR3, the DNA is TGTGCCAGCAGCTTCCAGGGCACAGATACGCAGTATTTT. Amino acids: CASSFQGTDTQYF.

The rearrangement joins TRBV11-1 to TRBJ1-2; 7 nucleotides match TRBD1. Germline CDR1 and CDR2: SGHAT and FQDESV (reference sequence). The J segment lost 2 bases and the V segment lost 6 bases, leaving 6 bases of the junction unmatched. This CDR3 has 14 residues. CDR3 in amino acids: CASSYTGDNYGYTF. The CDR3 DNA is TGTGCCAGCAGTTATACAGGGGACAACTATGGCTACACCTTC.

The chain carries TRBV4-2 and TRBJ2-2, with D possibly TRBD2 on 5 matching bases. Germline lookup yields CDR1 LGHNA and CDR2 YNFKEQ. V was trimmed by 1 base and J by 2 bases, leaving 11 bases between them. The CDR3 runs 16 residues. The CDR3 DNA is TGTGCCAGCAGCCAAGCCGCGGCTAGCAACACCGGGGAGCTGTTTTTT. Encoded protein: CASSQAAASNTGELFF.

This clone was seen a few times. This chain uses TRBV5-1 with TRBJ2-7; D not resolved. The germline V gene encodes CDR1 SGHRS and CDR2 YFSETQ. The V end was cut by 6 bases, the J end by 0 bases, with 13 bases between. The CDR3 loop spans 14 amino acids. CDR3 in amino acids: CASTPGGSSYEQYF. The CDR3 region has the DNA TGCGCCAGCACCCCCGGCGGCAGCTCCTACGAGCAGTACTTC.

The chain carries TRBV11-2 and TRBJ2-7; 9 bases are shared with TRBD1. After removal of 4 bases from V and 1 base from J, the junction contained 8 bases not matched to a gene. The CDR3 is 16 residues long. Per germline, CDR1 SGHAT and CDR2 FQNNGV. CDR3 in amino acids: CASSSTPGTGSYEQYF. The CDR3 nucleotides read TGTGCCAGCAGCTCCACCCCCGGGACAGGGTCCTACGAGCAGTACTTC. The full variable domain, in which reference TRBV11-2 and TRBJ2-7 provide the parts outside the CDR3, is EAGVAQSPRYKIIEKRQSVAFWCNPISGHATLYWYQQILGQGPKLLIQFQNNGVVDDSQLPKDRFSAERLKGVDSTLKIQPAKLEDSAVYLCASSSTPGTGSYEQYFGPGTRLTVT.

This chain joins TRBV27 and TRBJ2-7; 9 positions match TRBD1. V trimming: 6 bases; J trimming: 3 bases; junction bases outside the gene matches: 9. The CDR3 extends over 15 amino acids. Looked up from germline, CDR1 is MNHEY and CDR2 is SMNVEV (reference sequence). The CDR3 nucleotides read TGTGCCAGCAGGACCCGAGGACAGGGGTACTACGAGCAGTACTTC. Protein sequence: CASRTRGQGYYEQYF.

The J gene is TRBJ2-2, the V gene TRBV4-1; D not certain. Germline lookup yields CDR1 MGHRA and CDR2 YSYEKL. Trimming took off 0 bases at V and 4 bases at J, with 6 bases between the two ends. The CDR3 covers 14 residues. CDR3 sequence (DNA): TGCGCCAGCAGCCAAGATGGCGGCACCGGGGAGCTGTTTTTT. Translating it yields CASSQDGGTGELFF.